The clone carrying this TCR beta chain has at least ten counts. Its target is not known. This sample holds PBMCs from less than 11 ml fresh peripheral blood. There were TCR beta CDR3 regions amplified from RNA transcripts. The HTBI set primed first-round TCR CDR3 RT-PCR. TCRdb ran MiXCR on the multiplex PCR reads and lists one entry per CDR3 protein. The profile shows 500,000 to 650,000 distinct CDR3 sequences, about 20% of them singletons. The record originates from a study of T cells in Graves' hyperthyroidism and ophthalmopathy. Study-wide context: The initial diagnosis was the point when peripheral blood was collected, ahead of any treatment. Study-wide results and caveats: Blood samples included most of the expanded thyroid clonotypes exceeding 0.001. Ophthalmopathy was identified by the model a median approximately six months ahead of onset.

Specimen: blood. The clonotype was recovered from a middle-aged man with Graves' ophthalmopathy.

The CDR3 DNA reads as TGCAGTGCTCGCTTAGGACAGGCGAACACTGAAGCTTTCTTT. This gives the protein CSARLGQANTEAFF. This chain uses TRBV20-1 with TRBJ1-1; 7 bases are shared with TRBD1. V was clipped by 5 bases and J by 1 base; unmatched bases: 7. Germline lookup yields CDR1 DFQATT and CDR2 SNEGSKA (reference sequence). This CDR3 has 14 residues.